The entry below describes one T cell receptor beta chain. Antigen: not known. A junction end diverges from the germline sequence, so it may reflect a read error. There are 14 residues in the CDR3. Germline-derived CDR1 and CDR2 are MNHEY and SVGEGT. A modified ARM-PCR protocol with three rounds of nested PCR amplified TCRbeta. One entry per CDR3 protein, called by TCRdb with MiXCR from the multiplex PCR reads. The sample carries approximately 130,000 distinct CDR3 sequences, about 66% recorded once. These data belong to a study of tumor and adjacent non-tumor tissue in lung cancer. Background on the study: Millions of productive TCRbeta reads were obtained per sample on average. Study results and caveats: Significantly higher TCR diversity was found in tumor than normal lung.

The template was RNA from unsorted bulk tissue. The sequence was collected from a man under 40 with non-small cell lung cancer. The V and J genes are TRBV6-2 or TRBV6-3 and TRBJ2-7; 8 nucleotides agree with TRBD2. The material sequenced was lung tumor tissue. In DNA form, the CDR3 reads TGTGCCGGCAGTAGTCAGCGGGAGCACTACGAGCAATACTTC. Protein sequence: CAGSSQREHYEQYF.